A selection of T cell receptor beta chains follows, all from one sample in a study of blood T cell repertoires in COVID-19. The table came from immunoSEQ multiplex PCR; TCRdb's copy has only in-frame clones and leaves some out. The repertoire has over 120,000 clones, 80% to 85% of them found once; the top ten carry over 8%. The sequenced material came from peripheral blood. The receptors stem from a human donor in a cohort sampled during active COVID-19. Each CDR3 is given with its conserved first and last residue. A D gene is named only where the DNA matches it firmly. A row's size may be missing; if present it is once, few, many or a size class.

size: NA
D: TRBD1
V: TRBV19
J: TRBJ1-5
CDR3: CASSPGQGGNQPQHF
DNA: TGTGCCAGTAGCCCCGGACAGGGGGGTAATCAGCCCCAGCATTTT

size: NA
D: TRBD1
V: TRBV19
J: TRBJ2-7
CDR3: CASRPTGALYEQYF
DNA: TGTGCCAGTAGACCGACAGGGGCCCTCTACGAGCAGTACTTC

size: NA
D: TRBD1
V: TRBV27
J: TRBJ2-7
CDR3: CASTGGNDEQYF
DNA: TGTGCCAGCACAGGGGGTAACGACGAGCAGTACTTC

size: NA
D: TRBD1
V: TRBV7-2
J: TRBJ1-5
CDR3: CASSLGTGSNQPQHF
DNA: TGTGCCAGCAGCTTGGGGACAGGGAGCAATCAGCCCCAGCATTTT

size: few
D: TRBD2
V: TRBV28
J: TRBJ2-7
CDR3: CASTVGGSGSFEQYF
DNA: TGTGCCAGCACCGTGGGTGGGAGCGGGAGTTTCGAGCAGTACTTC

size: NA
D: NA
V: TRBV24-1
J: TRBJ2-3
CDR3: CATSDSDALEQYF
DNA: TGTGCCACCAGTGACAGCGATGCTTTGGAGCAGTATTTT

size: NA
D: NA
V: TRBV7-8
J: TRBJ2-2
CDR3: CASSLKSLARTGELFF
DNA: TGTGCCAGCAGCTTAAAGAGTCTAGCGCGAACCGGGGAGCTGTTTTTT

size: once
D: NA
V: TRBV5-4
J: TRBJ1-4
CDR3: CASSLAGEGEKLFF
DNA: TGTGCCAGCAGCTTGGCAGGGGAGGGTGAAAAACTGTTTTTT

size: NA
D: TRBD2
V: TRBV7-2
J: TRBJ2-1
CDR3: CASSLELAGVLGEQFF
DNA: TGTGCCAGCAGCTTAGAGCTAGCGGGAGTTCTGGGTGAGCAGTTCTTC

size: NA
D: NA
V: TRBV28
J: TRBJ2-3
CDR3: CASGATSTDTQYF
DNA: TGTGCCAGCGGAGCTACTAGCACAGATACGCAGTATTTT

size: NA
D: NA
V: TRBV5-4
J: TRBJ1-3
CDR3: CASSPRGGDTIYF
DNA: TGTGCCAGCAGCCCACGGGGGGGGGACACCATATATTTT

size: few
D: TRBD1
V: TRBV5-4
J: TRBJ2-5
CDR3: CASRQSWDRQETQYF
DNA: TGTGCCAGCAGGCAGAGTTGGGACAGGCAAGAGACCCAGTACTTC

size: once
D: NA
V: TRBV15
J: TRBJ2-7
CDR3: CATSREQGPSYEQYF
DNA: TGTGCCACCAGCAGAGAGCAGGGGCCCTCCTACGAGCAGTACTTC

size: NA
D: TRBD1
V: TRBV28
J: TRBJ2-7
CDR3: CASRTSGTGVSYEQYF
DNA: TGTGCCAGCAGAACCTCCGGGACAGGGGTTTCCTACGAGCAGTACTTC

size: NA
D: NA
V: TRBV7-2
J: TRBJ1-1
CDR3: CASSLWTEGVEAFF
DNA: TGTGCCAGCAGCTTATGGACCGAGGGGGTTGAAGCTTTCTTT

size: NA
D: TRBD2
V: TRBV19
J: TRBJ2-7
CDR3: CASRAGGEQYF
DNA: TGTGCCAGTAGAGCGGGAGGCGAGCAGTACTTC

size: NA
D: NA
V: TRBV6-5
J: TRBJ2-7
CDR3: CATKYSGANSYEQYF
DNA: TGTGCCACCAAATATAGCGGAGCAAACTCCTACGAGCAGTACTTC

size: NA
D: NA
V: TRBV19
J: TRBJ2-7
CDR3: CASSIAYPGTDYEQYF
DNA: TGTGCCAGTAGTATAGCCTACCCAGGCACCGATTACGAGCAGTACTTC

size: once
D: NA
V: TRBV27
J: TRBJ2-3
CDR3: CASSPTGETQYF
DNA: TGTGCCAGCAGTCCGACGGGAGAAACGCAGTATTTT

size: few
D: TRBD1
V: TRBV7-9
J: TRBJ2-1
CDR3: CASSPRDRGLYEQFF
DNA: TGTGCCAGCAGCCCCCGGGACAGGGGGTTGTATGAGCAGTTCTTC

size: NA
D: TRBD1
V: TRBV28
J: TRBJ1-1
CDR3: CASSGQGAENTEAFF
DNA: TGTGCCAGCAGTGGACAGGGGGCCGAGAACACTGAAGCTTTCTTT

size: NA
D: TRBD1
V: TRBV7-3
J: TRBJ2-6
CDR3: CASGTGGNGANVLTF
DNA: TGTGCCAGCGGGACAGGGGGGAATGGGGCCAACGTCCTGACTTTC

size: NA
D: TRBD1
V: TRBV7-9
J: TRBJ1-2
CDR3: CASSRDRANYGYTF
DNA: TGTGCCAGCAGCCGGGACAGGGCTAACTATGGCTACACCTTC

size: NA
D: NA
V: TRBV7-2
J: TRBJ2-4
CDR3: CASSTGSLAKNIQYF
DNA: TGTGCCAGCAGCACCGGGTCGCTAGCCAAAAACATTCAGTACTTC

size: few
D: NA
V: TRBV6-5
J: TRBJ2-7
CDR3: CASSYRESYEQYF
DNA: TGTGCCAGCAGTTACAGGGAGTCCTACGAGCAGTACTTC

size: NA
D: TRBD2
V: TRBV7-9
J: TRBJ2-7
CDR3: CASSPPSGSPPYEQYF
DNA: TGTGCCAGCAGCCCCCCTAGCGGGAGTCCCCCCTACGAGCAGTACTTC

size: few
D: TRBD1
V: TRBV2
J: TRBJ1-5
CDR3: CASTFRDSGNQPQHF
DNA: TGTGCCAGCACCTTCCGGGACAGTGGGAATCAGCCCCAGCATTTT

size: NA
D: TRBD1
V: TRBV28
J: TRBJ2-1
CDR3: CASTIRDRVFF
DNA: TGTGCCAGCACCATCCGGGACAGGGTGTTCTTC

size: NA
D: TRBD1
V: TRBV6-5
J: TRBJ1-5
CDR3: CASNNRGPDQPQHF
DNA: TGTGCCAGCAATAACAGGGGACCCGATCAGCCCCAGCATTTT

size: NA
D: TRBD2
V: TRBV29-1
J: TRBJ2-7
CDR3: CSVAQLAGDEQYF
DNA: TGCAGCGTTGCGCAACTAGCGGGAGACGAGCAGTACTTC

size: NA
D: NA
V: TRBV6-1
J: TRBJ2-1
CDR3: CASSEDWGRTYNEQFF
DNA: TGTGCCAGCAGTGAAGATTGGGGGCGAACGTACAATGAGCAGTTCTTC

size: NA
D: TRBD2
V: TRBV5-4
J: TRBJ2-7
CDR3: CASSSGTRVFEQYF
DNA: TGTGCCAGCAGCTCCGGGACTAGAGTTTTCGAGCAGTACTTC

size: NA
D: NA
V: TRBV9
J: TRBJ2-4
CDR3: CASSVADQAELAKNIQYF
DNA: TGTGCCAGCAGCGTAGCGGATCAGGCAGAGCTAGCCAAAAACATTCAGTACTTC

size: few
D: NA
V: TRBV6-5
J: TRBJ1-6
CDR3: CASSISWGGDSPLHF
DNA: TGTGCCAGCAGTATTTCTTGGGGGGGCGATTCACCCCTCCACTTT

size: NA
D: NA
V: TRBV11-2
J: TRBJ2-2
CDR3: CASSLGHARGRGTGELFF
DNA: TGTGCCAGCAGCTTAGGGCACGCTCGGGGGAGAGGAACCGGGGAGCTGTTTTTT

size: NA
D: TRBD2
V: TRBV10-3
J: TRBJ2-7
CDR3: CATSGGRAPYEQYF
DNA: TGTGCCACCAGCGGCGGGAGGGCCCCCTACGAGCAGTACTTC

size: NA
D: TRBD2
V: TRBV9
J: TRBJ2-1
CDR3: CASSVSPASGNLNEQFF
DNA: TGTGCCAGCAGCGTATCCCCCGCTAGCGGGAATCTGAATGAGCAGTTCTTC

size: NA
D: NA
V: TRBV7-3
J: TRBJ2-3
CDR3: CASRLPIVDTQYF
DNA: TGTGCCAGCAGACTACCTATCGTTGATACGCAGTATTTT

size: NA
D: TRBD2
V: TRBV19
J: TRBJ2-3
CDR3: CASSIGTSGSGPDTQYF
DNA: TGTGCCAGTAGTATCGGGACTAGCGGGAGTGGGCCAGATACGCAGTATTTT

size: few
D: NA
V: TRBV4-2
J: TRBJ2-2
CDR3: CASSQEIKGRTGELFF
DNA: TGTGCCAGCAGCCAAGAGATCAAGGGGCGCACCGGGGAGCTGTTTTTT

size: few
D: NA
V: TRBV3-1/TRBV3-2
J: TRBJ2-1
CDR3: CASSSTLAWNEQFF
DNA: TGTGCCAGCAGCTCAACTCTAGCTTGGAATGAGCAGTTCTTC